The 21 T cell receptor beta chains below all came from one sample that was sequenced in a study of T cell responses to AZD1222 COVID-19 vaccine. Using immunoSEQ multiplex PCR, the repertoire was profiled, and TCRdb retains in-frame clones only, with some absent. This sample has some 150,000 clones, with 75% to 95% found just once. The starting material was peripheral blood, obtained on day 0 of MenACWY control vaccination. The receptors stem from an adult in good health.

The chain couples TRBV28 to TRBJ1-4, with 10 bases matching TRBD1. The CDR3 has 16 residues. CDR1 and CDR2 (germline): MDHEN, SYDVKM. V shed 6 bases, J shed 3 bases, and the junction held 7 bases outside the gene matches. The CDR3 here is CASSLGDRGSNEKLFF. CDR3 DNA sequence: TGTGCCAGCAGCCTGGGGGACAGGGGATCTAATGAAAAACTGTTTTTT. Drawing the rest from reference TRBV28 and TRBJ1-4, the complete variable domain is DVKVTQSSRYLVKRTGEKVFLECVQDMDHENMFWYRQDPGLGLRLIYFSYDVKMKEKGDIPEGYSVSREKKERFSLILESASTNQTSMYLCASSLGDRGSNEKLFFGSGTQLSVL.

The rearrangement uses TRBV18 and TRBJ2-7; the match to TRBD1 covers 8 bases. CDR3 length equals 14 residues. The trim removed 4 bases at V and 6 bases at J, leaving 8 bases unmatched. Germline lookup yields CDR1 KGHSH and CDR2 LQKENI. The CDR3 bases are TGTGCCAGCTCACGAACAACAGGGGGGTCCGAGCAGTACTTC. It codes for CASSRTTGGSEQYF. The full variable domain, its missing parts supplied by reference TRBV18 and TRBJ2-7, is NAGVMQNPRHLVRRRGQEARLRCSPMKGHSHVYWYRQLPEEGLKFMVYLQKENIIDESGMPKERFSAEFPKEGPSILRIQQVVRGDSAAYFCASSRTTGGSEQYFGPGTRLTVT.

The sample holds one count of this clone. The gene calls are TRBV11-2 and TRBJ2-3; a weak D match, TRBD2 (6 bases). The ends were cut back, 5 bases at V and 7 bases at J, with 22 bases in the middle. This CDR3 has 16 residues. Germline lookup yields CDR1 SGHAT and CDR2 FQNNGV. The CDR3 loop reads CASSPILRGPSNTQYF. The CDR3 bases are TGTGCCAGCAGCCCAATCTTGCGGGGACCCTCAAATACGCAGTATTTT.

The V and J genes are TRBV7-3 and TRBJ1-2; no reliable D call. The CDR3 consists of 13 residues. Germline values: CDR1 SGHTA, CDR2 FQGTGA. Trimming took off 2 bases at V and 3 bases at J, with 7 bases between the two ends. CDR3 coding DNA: TGTGCCAGCAGCTTACGGTCAGACTATGGCTACACCTTC. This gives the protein CASSLRSDYGYTF. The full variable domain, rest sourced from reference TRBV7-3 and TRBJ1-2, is GAGVSQTPSNKVTEKGKYVELRCDPISGHTALYWYRQSLGQGPEFLIYFQGTGAADDSGLPNDRFFAVRPEGSVSTLKIQRTERGDSAVYLCASSLRSDYGYTFGSGTRLTVV.

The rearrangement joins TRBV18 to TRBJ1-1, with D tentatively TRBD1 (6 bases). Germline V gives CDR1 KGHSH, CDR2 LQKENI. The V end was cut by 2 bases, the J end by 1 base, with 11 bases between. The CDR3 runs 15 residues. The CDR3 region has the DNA TGTGCCAGCTCACCAGGGGCGGGGGCGAACACTGAAGCTTTCTTT. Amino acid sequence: CASSPGAGANTEAFF. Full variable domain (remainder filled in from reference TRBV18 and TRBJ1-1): NAGVMQNPRHLVRRRGQEARLRCSPMKGHSHVYWYRQLPEEGLKFMVYLQKENIIDESGMPKERFSAEFPKEGPSILRIQQVVRGDSAAYFCASSPGAGANTEAFFGQGTRLTVV.

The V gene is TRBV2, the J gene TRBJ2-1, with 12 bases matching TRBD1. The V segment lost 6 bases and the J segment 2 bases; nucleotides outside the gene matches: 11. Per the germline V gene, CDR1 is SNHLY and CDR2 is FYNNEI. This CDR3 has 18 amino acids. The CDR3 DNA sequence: TGTGCCAGCAGCGGGGGACAGGGGGCGTTTCGGGCCTACAATGAGCAGTTCTTC. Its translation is CASSGGQGAFRAYNEQFF.

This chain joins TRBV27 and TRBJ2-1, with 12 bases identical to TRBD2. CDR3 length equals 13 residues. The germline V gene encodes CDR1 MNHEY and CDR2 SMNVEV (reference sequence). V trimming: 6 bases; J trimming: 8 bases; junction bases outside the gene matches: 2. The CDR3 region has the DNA TGTGCCAGCAGACTAGCGGGGGGTCATGAGCAGTTCTTC. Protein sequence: CASRLAGGHEQFF.

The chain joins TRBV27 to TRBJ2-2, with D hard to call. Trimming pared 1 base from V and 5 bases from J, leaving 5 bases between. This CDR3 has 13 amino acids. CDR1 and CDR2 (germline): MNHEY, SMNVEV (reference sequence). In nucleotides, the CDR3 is TGTGCCAGCAGTTTATTAAGAACCGGGGAGCTGTTTTTT. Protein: CASSLLRTGELFF.

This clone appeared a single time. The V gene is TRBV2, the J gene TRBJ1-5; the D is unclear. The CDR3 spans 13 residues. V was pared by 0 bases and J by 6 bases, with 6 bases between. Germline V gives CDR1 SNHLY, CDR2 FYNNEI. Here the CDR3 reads CASSEAASQPQHF. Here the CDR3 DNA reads TGTGCCAGCAGTGAAGCCGCCTCTCAGCCCCAGCATTTT.

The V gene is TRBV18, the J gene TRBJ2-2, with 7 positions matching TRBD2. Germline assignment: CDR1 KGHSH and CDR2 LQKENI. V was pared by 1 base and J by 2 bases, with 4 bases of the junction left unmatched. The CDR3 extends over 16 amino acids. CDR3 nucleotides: TGTGCCAGCTCACCACTGGCTAGCGGAAACACCGGGGAGCTGTTTTTT. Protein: CASSPLASGNTGELFF.

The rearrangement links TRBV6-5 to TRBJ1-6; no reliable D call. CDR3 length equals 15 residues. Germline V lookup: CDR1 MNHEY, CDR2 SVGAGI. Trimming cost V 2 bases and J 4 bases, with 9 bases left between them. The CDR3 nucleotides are TGTGCCAGCAGTTACCTTGACACTTATAATTCACCCCTCCACTTT. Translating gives CASSYLDTYNSPLHF.

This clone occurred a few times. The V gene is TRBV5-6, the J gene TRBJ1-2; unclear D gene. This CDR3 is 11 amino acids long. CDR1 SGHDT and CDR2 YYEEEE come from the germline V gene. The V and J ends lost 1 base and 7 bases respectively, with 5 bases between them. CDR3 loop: CASSLWGGYTF. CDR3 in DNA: TGTGCCAGCAGCTTGTGGGGTGGCTACACCTTC.

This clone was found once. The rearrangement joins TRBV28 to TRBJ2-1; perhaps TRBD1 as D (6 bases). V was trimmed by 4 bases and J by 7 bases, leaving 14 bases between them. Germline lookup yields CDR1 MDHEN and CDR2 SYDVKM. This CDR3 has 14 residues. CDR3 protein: CASSSGRGENEQFF. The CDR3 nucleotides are TGTGCCAGCAGTTCGGGCAGGGGAGAAAATGAGCAGTTCTTC.

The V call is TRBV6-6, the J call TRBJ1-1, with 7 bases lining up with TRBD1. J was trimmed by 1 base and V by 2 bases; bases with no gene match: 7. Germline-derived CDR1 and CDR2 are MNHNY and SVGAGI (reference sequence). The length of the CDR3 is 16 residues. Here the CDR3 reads CASSYPRGEENTEAFF. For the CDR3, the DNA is TGTGCCAGCAGTTACCCCAGGGGGGAGGAGAACACTGAAGCTTTCTTT.

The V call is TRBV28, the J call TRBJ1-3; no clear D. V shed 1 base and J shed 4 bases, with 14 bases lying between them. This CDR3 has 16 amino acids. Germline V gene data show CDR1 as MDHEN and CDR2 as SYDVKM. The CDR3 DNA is TGTGCCAGCAGTTTATTGAACAGCGCAGCAGGAAACACCATATATTTT. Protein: CASSLLNSAAGNTIYF.

The DNA of the CDR3 is TGTGCCAGCAGCGTAGAACTAGCGGCGGTCACCGGGGAGCTGTTTTTT. Translating gives CASSVELAAVTGELFF. The V call is TRBV9, the J call TRBJ2-2; TRBD2 matches 8 bases. The CDR3 loop spans 16 amino acids. CDR1 is SGDLS, CDR2 YYNGEE, per germline. The trim removed 0 bases at V and 4 bases at J, leaving 5 bases unmatched. The whole variable domain, filled in from reference TRBV9 and TRBJ2-2, reads DSGVTQTPKHLITATGQRVTLRCSPRSGDLSVYWYQQSLDQGLQFLIQYYNGEERAKGNILERFSAQQFPDLHSELNLSSLELGDSALYFCASSVELAAVTGELFFGEGSRLTVL.

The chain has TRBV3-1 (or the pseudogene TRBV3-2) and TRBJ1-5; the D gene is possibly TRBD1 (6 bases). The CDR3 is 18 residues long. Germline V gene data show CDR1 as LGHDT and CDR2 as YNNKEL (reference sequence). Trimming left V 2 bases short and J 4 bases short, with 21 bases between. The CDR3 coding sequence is TGTGCCAGCAGCCAAACCGCTGACCCGGGACAAAGGAATCAGCCCCAGCATTTT. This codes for CASSQTADPGQRNQPQHF.

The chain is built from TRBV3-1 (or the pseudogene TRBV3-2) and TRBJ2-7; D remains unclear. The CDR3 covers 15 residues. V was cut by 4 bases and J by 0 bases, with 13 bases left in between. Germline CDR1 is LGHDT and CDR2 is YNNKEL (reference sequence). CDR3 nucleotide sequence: TGTGCCAGCAGCCTGGGCCAGGTATACTCCTACGAGCAGTACTTC. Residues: CASSLGQVYSYEQYF.

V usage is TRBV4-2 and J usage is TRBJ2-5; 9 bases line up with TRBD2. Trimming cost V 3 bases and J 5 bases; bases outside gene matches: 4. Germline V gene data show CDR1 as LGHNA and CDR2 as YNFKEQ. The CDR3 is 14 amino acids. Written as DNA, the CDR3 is TGTGCCAGCAGCCAGATTAGCGGGAGTGAGACCCAGTACTTC. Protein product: CASSQISGSETQYF.

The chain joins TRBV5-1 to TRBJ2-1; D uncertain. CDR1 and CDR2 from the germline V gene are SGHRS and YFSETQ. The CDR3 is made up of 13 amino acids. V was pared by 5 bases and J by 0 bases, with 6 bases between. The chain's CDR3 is CASRESSYNEQFF. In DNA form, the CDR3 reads TGCGCCAGCAGAGAAAGCTCCTACAATGAGCAGTTCTTC.

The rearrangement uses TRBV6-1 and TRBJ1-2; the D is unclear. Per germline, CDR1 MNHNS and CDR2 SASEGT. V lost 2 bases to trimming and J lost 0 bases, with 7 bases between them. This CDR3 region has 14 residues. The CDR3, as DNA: TGTGCCAGCAGTGAAAAGTGGGCTAACTATGGCTACACCTTC. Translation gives CASSEKWANYGYTF.